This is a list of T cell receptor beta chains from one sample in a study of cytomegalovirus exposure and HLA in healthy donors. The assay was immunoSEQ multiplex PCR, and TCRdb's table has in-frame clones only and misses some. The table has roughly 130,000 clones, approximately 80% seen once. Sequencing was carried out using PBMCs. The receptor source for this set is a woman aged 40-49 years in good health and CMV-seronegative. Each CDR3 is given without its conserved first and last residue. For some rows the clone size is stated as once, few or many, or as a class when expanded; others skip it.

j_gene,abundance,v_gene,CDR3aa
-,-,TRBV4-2,ASSRGLAGELF
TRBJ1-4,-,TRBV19,ASSGITGSTNEKLF
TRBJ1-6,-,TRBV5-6,ASSLATGYNSPLH
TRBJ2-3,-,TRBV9,ASSVRDSADTQY
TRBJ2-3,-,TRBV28,ASRGGTDTQY
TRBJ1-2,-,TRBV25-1,ASRPFFTTNYGYT
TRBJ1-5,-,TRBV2,ASSSRRGQGNQPQH
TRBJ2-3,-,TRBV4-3,ASSQDSLAGVDPTDTQY
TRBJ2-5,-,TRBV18,ASSRDRATGAQETQY
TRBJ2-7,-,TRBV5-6,ASSKQGTPYEQY
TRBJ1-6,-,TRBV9,ASSVDTGGNSPLH
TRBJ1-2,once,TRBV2,ASGGAGSNYGYT
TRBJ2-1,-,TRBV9,ASSSNPGGPSGGPTHEQF
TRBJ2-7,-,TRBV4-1,ASSPGTGGYEQY
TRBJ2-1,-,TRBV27,ASSRGTSGTGNEQF
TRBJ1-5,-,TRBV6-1,ASSTEGQANQPQH
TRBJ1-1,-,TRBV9,ASSIGTGGSTEAF
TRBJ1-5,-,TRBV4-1,ASSQMGQGDNQPQH
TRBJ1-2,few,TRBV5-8,ASSSPSGSLNYGYT
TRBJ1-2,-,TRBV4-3,ASSPTQGPNYGYT